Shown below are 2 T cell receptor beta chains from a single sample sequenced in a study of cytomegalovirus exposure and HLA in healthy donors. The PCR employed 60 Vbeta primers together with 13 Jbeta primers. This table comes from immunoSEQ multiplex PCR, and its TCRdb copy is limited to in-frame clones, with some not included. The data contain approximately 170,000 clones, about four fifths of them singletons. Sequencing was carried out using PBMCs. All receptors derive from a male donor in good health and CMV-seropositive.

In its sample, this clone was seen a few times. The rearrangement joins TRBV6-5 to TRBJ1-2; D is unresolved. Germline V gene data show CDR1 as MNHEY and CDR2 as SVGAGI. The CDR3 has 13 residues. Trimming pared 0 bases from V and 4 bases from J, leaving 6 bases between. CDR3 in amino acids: CASSYSYSYGYTF. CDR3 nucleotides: TGTGCCAGCAGTTACTCGTACAGCTATGGCTACACCTTC.

CDR3 bases: TGTGCCAGTAGTGTGGGGCAGCTCTATGGCTACACCTTC. Translation: CASSVGQLYGYTF. This sequence joins TRBV19 and TRBJ1-2; weak D call: TRBD1 (5 bases). This CDR3 is 13 amino acids long. Germline-derived CDR1 and CDR2 are LNHDA and SQIVND (reference sequence). V was trimmed by 5 bases and J by 4 bases, leaving 11 bases between them.